This TCR beta chain stems from a study of cytomegalovirus exposure and HLA in healthy donors. The CDR3 totals 12 residues. V lost 6 bases and J 1 base, leaving 6 bases between the germline ends. Germline V CDR1 and CDR2: MGHDK, SYGVNS. PCR employed 60 Vbeta and 13 Jbeta primers. Repertoires were generated with immunoSEQ multiplex PCR, while TCRdb's copy carries only in-frame clones and drops some. Among more than 55,000 clones, approximately 80% were seen once, and the ten largest hold approximately 4.3%. With respect to this clone: Its specificity is unknown.

Study-wide findings and caveats: For TCR beta chains, V- and J-gene trimming was later linked to a missense DCLRE1C variant. Reportedly, a later analysis found an Asian-associated ancestry cluster had fewer N-insertions than the approximately 700-donor mean. In an earlier analysis, in some 600 donors, most V segments appeared productive either ~90% or ~30% of the time. Immune exposure was documented only through CMV serostatus.

The specimen was PBMCs. The sequence was collected from a young man in good health and CMV-seronegative. The V call is TRBV25-1, the J call TRBJ1-1, with D perhaps matching TRBD1 (6 bases). The chain's CDR3 is CASRQGNTEAFF. The CDR3 DNA sequence: TGTGCCAGCAGACAGGGGAACACTGAAGCTTTCTTT.